This note documents a single TCR beta chain sequence. The data were obtained in a study of technical replicates of blood from several donors. The repertoire was sequenced with immunoSEQ multiplex PCR; TCRdb's copy has only in-frame clones and lacks some. This sample has tens of thousands of clones, with approximately 94% found just once. This CDR3 contains 16 residues. V was pared by 0 bases and J by 5 bases, with 9 bases of the junction left unmatched. The germline V gene has CDR1 MNHNS and CDR2 SASEGT. The V and J genes are TRBV6-1 and TRBJ2-5; 7 nucleotides agree with TRBD2. Material: T cells isolated from PBMCs. This sequence originates from a human donor in good health. CDR3 sequence reads: CASSEASSGLRETQYF. CDR3 coding DNA: TGTGCCAGCAGTGAAGCGTCGTCGGGACTACGCGAGACCCAGTACTTC.